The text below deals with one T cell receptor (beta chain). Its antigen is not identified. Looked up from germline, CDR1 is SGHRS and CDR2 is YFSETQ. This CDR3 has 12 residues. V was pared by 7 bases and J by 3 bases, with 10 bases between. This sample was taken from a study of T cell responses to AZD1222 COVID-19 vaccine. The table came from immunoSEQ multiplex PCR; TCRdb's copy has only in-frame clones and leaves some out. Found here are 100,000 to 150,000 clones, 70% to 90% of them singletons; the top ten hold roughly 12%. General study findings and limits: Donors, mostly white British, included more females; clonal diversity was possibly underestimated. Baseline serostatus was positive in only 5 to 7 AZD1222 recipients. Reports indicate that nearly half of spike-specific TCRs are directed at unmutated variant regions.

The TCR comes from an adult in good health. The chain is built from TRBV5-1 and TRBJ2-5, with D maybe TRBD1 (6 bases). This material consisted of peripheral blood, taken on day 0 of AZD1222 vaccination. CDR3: CASYRTEETQYF. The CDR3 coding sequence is TGCGCCAGCTATCGGACAGAAGAGACCCAGTACTTC.